The next 31 T cell receptor beta chains were all read from a single sample in a study of blood T cell repertoires in COVID-19. Sequenced by immunoSEQ multiplex PCR; TCRdb stores in-frame clones only, minus some. The data contain nearly 350,000 clones, 65% to 85% of them seen just once; the ten biggest clones take up 2.5% to 3.5%. The sample taken for sequencing was peripheral blood. The receptors come from a man in his thirties or forties with active or convalescent COVID-19.

The chain is built from TRBV30 and TRBJ2-3, with a possible D match to TRBD1 (6 bases). CDR3 size: 17 residues. The V end lost 0 bases, the J end lost 3 bases, and 19 bases lay between the germline ends. Germline V CDR1 and CDR2: GTSNPN, SVGIG (reference sequence). CDR3: CAWSVTPGQVATDTQYF. In nucleotides, the CDR3 is TGTGCCTGGAGTGTAACACCGGGACAAGTGGCTACAGATACGCAGTATTTT.

The V gene is TRBV19, the J gene TRBJ1-2, with D unresolved. V was pared by 5 bases and J by 7 bases, with 11 bases between. This CDR3 has 12 residues. CDR1 is LNHDA and CDR2 is SQIVND in the germline V gene (reference sequence). CDR3: CASSGPAGGYTF. The CDR3 DNA is TGTGCCAGTAGTGGGCCAGCGGGTGGCTACACCTTC.

The chain carries TRBV4-1 and TRBJ1-1; tentatively, D is TRBD1 (5 bases). Trimming cost V 6 bases and J 11 bases, with 19 bases left between them. The CDR3 runs 13 residues. In germline, CDR1 is MGHRA, CDR2 YSYEKL. In DNA form, the CDR3 reads TGCGCCAGCAGTTTCCTCCTCCGGCGGGGCGCTTTCTTT. Translation gives CASSFLLRRGAFF.

J is TRBJ2-7 and V is TRBV27; 9 nucleotides line up with TRBD1. Germline assignment: CDR1 MNHEY and CDR2 SMNVEV (reference sequence). The CDR3 loop spans 16 amino acids. J lost 2 bases, V lost 7 bases, and 12 bases had no gene match. The CDR3 is CASIPLTGQGPYEQYF. The CDR3 DNA is TGTGCCAGCATCCCCCTTACGGGACAGGGACCCTACGAGCAGTACTTC.

The CDR3 nucleotides are TGTGCCAGCAGCTTAGATAGCATCCGGACAGGGTCTATCAGGGAGCTGTTTTTT. It yields the protein CASSLDSIRTGSIRELFF. The genes are TRBV11-2 and TRBJ2-2; TRBD1 aligns across 8 bases. V was clipped by 0 bases and J by 9 bases; unmatched bases: 15. Germline assignment: CDR1 SGHAT and CDR2 FQNNGV. The CDR3 runs to 18 residues.

There are a few counts of this clone. The chain couples TRBV9 to TRBJ1-3; D uncertain. The V gene's germline CDR1 is SGDLS and CDR2 YYNGEE. Between the trimmed V and J ends, which lost 0 bases and 0 bases, there was a span of 7 bases. This CDR3 comprises 15 residues. CDR3 sequence reads: CASSVGGDSGNTIYF. The CDR3 region has the DNA TGTGCCAGCAGCGTAGGCGGAGACTCTGGAAACACCATATATTTT.

J is TRBJ2-5 and V is TRBV3-1 (or the pseudogene TRBV3-2); 13 nucleotides agree with TRBD2. Germline assignment: CDR1 LGHDT and CDR2 YNNKEL (reference sequence). This CDR3 is built from 17 residues. The ends lost 4 bases at V and 6 bases at J; junction bases unmatched: 11. Here the CDR3 reads CASSPRRLAGGLQTQYF. DNA for the CDR3: TGTGCCAGCAGCCCTCGTCGACTAGCGGGAGGCCTGCAGACCCAGTACTTC.

J is TRBJ2-1 and V is TRBV20-1, with D perhaps matching TRBD2 (7 bases). The CDR3 contains 11 residues. Germline CDR1 and CDR2: DFQATT and SNEGSKA (reference sequence). The V end was cut by 8 bases, the J end by 8 bases, with 13 bases between. The CDR3 loop is CSTNGGHEQFF. The CDR3 DNA reads TGCAGTACCAACGGGGGGCATGAGCAGTTCTTC.

V is TRBV11-2 and J is TRBJ2-7; 11 bases are a match to TRBD2. The CDR3 is made up of 16 amino acids. Looked up from germline, CDR1 is SGHAT and CDR2 is FQNNGV. The V and J ends lost 3 bases and 2 bases, in that order; junction bases with no gene match: 6. The CDR3 DNA reads as TGTGCCAGCAGCTTCCAGGTTAGCGGGGGGGCCTACGAGCAGTACTTC. It is translated as CASSFQVSGGAYEQYF.

J is TRBJ2-7 and V is TRBV15, with a possible D match to TRBD2 (6 bases). Germline assignment: CDR1 LNHNV and CDR2 YYDKDF (reference sequence). This CDR3 contains 16 residues. Trimming cost V 1 base and J 2 bases, with 15 bases left between them. The CDR3 DNA sequence: TGTGCCACCAGCAGAGCCGGGCGGCGGGGAGCCTACGAGCAGTACTTC. Translating gives CATSRAGRRGAYEQYF.

CDR3 nucleotides: TGTGCCTGGAGTATACAGGGAGGCACAGATACGCAGTATTTT. This sequence encodes CAWSIQGGTDTQYF. The V call is TRBV30, the J call TRBJ2-3; maybe TRBD1 (6 bases). V lost 2 bases and J lost 1, with 10 bases in between. Germline loops: CDR1 GTSNPN, CDR2 SVGIG (reference sequence). The CDR3 spans 14 residues.

V and J are TRBV27 and TRBJ1-2, with TRBD1 matching over 10 bases. The length of the CDR3 is 14 residues. V dropped 3 bases and J dropped 4; count of bases not matched to a gene: 2. Per the germline V gene, CDR1 is MNHEY and CDR2 is SMNVEV (reference sequence). This CDR3 reads CASSLTGGGYGYTF. CDR3 in DNA: TGTGCCAGCAGTTTGACAGGGGGCGGCTATGGCTACACCTTC.

This clone occurred a few times. The V gene is TRBV2, the J gene TRBJ1-6; unclear D gene. The CDR3 sequence is 12 residues long. Per germline, CDR1 SNHLY and CDR2 FYNNEI. Trimming removed 4 bases at V and 8 bases at J, with 6 bases between. The CDR3 DNA follows: TGTGCCAGCAGTGTTAGTCATTCACCCCTCCACTTT. Its protein product is CASSVSHSPLHF.

The chain combines TRBV5-1 with TRBJ1-1, with D hard to call. V was trimmed by 5 bases and J by 5 bases, leaving 13 bases between them. This CDR3 has 13 residues. CDR1 and CDR2 (germline): SGHRS, YFSETQ. The CDR3 spells CASRLRGDTEAFF. The CDR3 DNA follows: TGCGCCAGCAGACTTCGCGGGGATACTGAAGCTTTCTTT. Supplemented by reference TRBV5-1 and TRBJ1-1, the full variable domain reads KAGVTQTPRYLIKTRGQQVTLSCSPISGHRSVSWYQQTPGQGLQFLFEYFSETQRNKGNFPGRFSGRQFSNSRSEMNVSTLELGDSALYLCASRLRGDTEAFFGQGTRLTVV.

The chain has TRBV27 and TRBJ1-6, with TRBD1 as a possible D gene (6 bases). CDR1 MNHEY and CDR2 SMNVEV come from the germline V gene (reference sequence). Between the trimmed V and J ends, which lost 6 bases and 2 bases, there was a span of 14 bases. The CDR3 is 16 amino acids. The CDR3 reads CASRTIGDTYNSPLHF. The CDR3 DNA reads as TGTGCCAGCAGGACAATAGGGGACACCTATAATTCACCCCTCCACTTT.

The genes are TRBV4-2 and TRBJ2-7; D is perhaps TRBD2 (6 bases). Germline CDR1 is LGHNA and CDR2 is YNFKEQ. Trimming removed 0 bases from V and 5 bases from J, with 14 bases in between. The CDR3 contains 15 residues. The CDR3 sequence is CASSQDNARGDEQYF. CDR3 DNA: TGTGCCAGCAGCCAAGATAACGCGCGGGGTGACGAGCAGTACTTC.

The CDR3 DNA is TGTGCCAGCAGCTTGGGCTTAGATAATTCACCCCTCCACTTT. The encoded protein is CASSLGLDNSPLHF. The chain combines TRBV5-4 with TRBJ1-6; D is ambiguous. This CDR3 is 14 amino acids long. Germline CDR1 and CDR2: SGHNT and YYREEE (reference sequence). Between the trimmed V and J ends, which lost 0 bases and 5 bases, there was a span of 6 bases. Supplemented by reference TRBV5-4 and TRBJ1-6, the full variable domain reads ETGVTQSPTHLIKTRGQQVTLRCSSQSGHNTVSWYQQALGQGPQFIFQYYREEENGRGNFPPRFSGLQFPNYSSELNVNALELDDSALYLCASSLGLDNSPLHFGNGTRLTVT.

Concerning this clone: Within the sample, other DNA sequences also encode this same CDR3. This rearrangement joins TRBV6-2 or TRBV6-3 to TRBJ2-7; D is unclear. Germline loops: CDR1 MNHEY, CDR2 SVGEGT. With 5 bases removed from V and 2 bases from J, the gap between germline ends came to 4 bases. The CDR3 contains 11 residues. The CDR3 protein is CASSQTYEQYF. The CDR3 bases are TGTGCCAGCAGTCAGACCTACGAGCAGTACTTC.

The chain joins TRBV3-1 (or the pseudogene TRBV3-2) to TRBJ1-5; D unresolved. The CDR3 is made up of 18 amino acids. Germline-derived CDR1 and CDR2 are LGHDT and YNNKEL (reference sequence). The V end was cut by 0 bases, the J end by 0 bases, with 15 bases between. DNA for the CDR3: TGTGCCAGCAGCCAAGAAGCGACTGGGTTCCTTAGCAATCAGCCCCAGCATTTT. Translated: CASSQEATGFLSNQPQHF.

The chain uses TRBV14 and TRBJ1-2; D may be TRBD1 (6 bases). Deletions cut 4 bases from V and 2 bases from J, with 11 bases between. Per germline, CDR1 SGHDN and CDR2 FVKESK. CDR3 length equals 14 residues. The CDR3 DNA reads as TGTGCCAGCAGCCCGGACAGCTTAAACTATGGCTACACCTTC. Amino acid sequence: CASSPDSLNYGYTF.

The CDR3 sequence is CASSTGRTYNEQFF. The CDR3 DNA sequence: TGTGCCAGTAGTACAGGGCGAACCTACAATGAGCAGTTCTTC. The rearrangement joins TRBV19 to TRBJ2-1, with a possible D match to TRBD1 (5 bases). Germline V gene lookup returns CDR1 LNHDA and CDR2 SQIVND (reference sequence). The CDR3 runs to 14 residues. With 4 bases removed from V and 2 bases from J, the gap between germline ends came to 9 bases.

This clone turned up a few times. V is TRBV5-4 and J is TRBJ2-1, with TRBD2 matching over 7 bases. The CDR3 totals 15 residues. CDR1 is SGHNT and CDR2 is YYREEE in the germline V gene (reference sequence). The chain's CDR3 is CLEGAGGSLYNEQFF. CDR3 DNA sequence: TGTCTTGAGGGAGCGGGCGGGAGCCTCTACAATGAGCAGTTCTTC.

The gene calls are TRBV20-1 and TRBJ2-7, with 8 bases aligning to TRBD1. Losses at the gene ends were 3 bases for V and 3 bases for J; bases not matched to a gene: 7. The CDR3 is made up of 14 amino acids. The germline CDR1 and CDR2 sequences are DFQATT and SNEGSKA (reference sequence). The CDR3 region has the DNA TGCAGTGCTAGTGGGACAGGTCGCTACTACGAGCAGTACTTC. Translated, it gives CSASGTGRYYEQYF.

This clone was detected a few times. This chain links TRBV6-5 with TRBJ1-2, with unresolved D. This CDR3 has 15 amino acids. CDR1 and CDR2 from the germline V gene are MNHEY and SVGAGI. Deletions cut 2 bases from V and 2 bases from J, with 12 bases between. CDR3 sequence (DNA): TGTGCCAGCAGTTACGGGAGAGAGACGAACTATGGCTACACCTTC. It is translated as CASSYGRETNYGYTF.

The chain uses TRBV15 and TRBJ2-7; D may be TRBD1 (5 bases). CDR1 is LNHNV and CDR2 is YYDKDF in the germline V gene (reference sequence). V was pared by 3 bases and J by 3 bases, with 15 bases between. This CDR3 contains 15 residues. The CDR3 sequence is CATSSSKGKSYEQYF. As DNA, the CDR3 is TGTGCCACCAGCAGTTCCAAGGGGAAAAGCTACGAGCAGTACTTC.

V is TRBV13 and J is TRBJ1-1, with D possibly being TRBD1 (5 bases). This CDR3 has 14 amino acids. CDR1 PRHDT and CDR2 FYEKMQ come from the germline V gene (reference sequence). V was shortened by 2 bases and J by 8 bases, with 15 bases between the two germline ends. The CDR3 sequence is CASSLFETVAEAFF. The DNA of the CDR3 is TGTGCCAGCAGCTTATTTGAGACAGTGGCCGAAGCTTTCTTT.

The CDR3: CASSLTGLAGGPITGELFF. CDR3 nucleotides: TGTGCCAGCAGCTTAACTGGACTAGCGGGAGGGCCGATCACCGGGGAGCTGTTTTTT. The chain recombines TRBV7-3 with TRBJ2-2, with 15 nucleotides matching TRBD2. Trimming at V came to 0 bases and at J to 4 bases, leaving 6 bases not matched to a gene. The CDR3 length is 19 residues. CDR1 is SGHTA, CDR2 FQGTGA, per germline.

The rearrangement joins TRBV5-1 to TRBJ1-4; TRBD1 is a possible D gene (5 bases). The CDR3 runs to 16 residues. The germline V gene encodes CDR1 SGHRS and CDR2 YFSETQ. Trimming removed 0 bases at V and 7 bases at J, with 16 bases between. CDR3 amino acids: CASSLGGTPRGEKLFF. DNA for the CDR3: TGCGCCAGCAGCTTGGGGGGGACTCCTCGGGGTGAAAAACTGTTTTTT.

This clone has just one count. This rearrangement joins TRBV3-1 (or the pseudogene TRBV3-2) to TRBJ2-7, with D perhaps matching TRBD1 (5 bases). The germline V gene has CDR1 LGHDT and CDR2 YNNKEL (reference sequence). Trimming left V 2 bases short and J 6 bases short, with 17 bases between. The CDR3 loop spans 15 amino acids. The CDR3: CASSQIAASQGEQYF. CDR3 coding DNA: TGTGCCAGCAGCCAAATTGCGGCGTCCCAGGGCGAGCAGTACTTC.

This clone has only one observation. V gene TRBV5-1 combines with J gene TRBJ2-2; 13 bases match TRBD2. The CDR3 is 16 residues long. The germline gives CDR1 SGHRS, CDR2 YFSETQ. The ends lost 4 bases at V and 4 bases at J; junction bases unmatched: 4. CDR3 in amino acids: CASSEGLAGATGELFF. The CDR3 DNA reads TGCGCCAGCAGCGAAGGACTAGCGGGAGCCACCGGGGAGCTGTTTTTT. Using reference TRBV5-1 and TRBJ2-2 for the parts outside the CDR3, the full variable domain is KAGVTQTPRYLIKTRGQQVTLSCSPISGHRSVSWYQQTPGQGLQFLFEYFSETQRNKGNFPGRFSGRQFSNSRSEMNVSTLELGDSALYLCASSEGLAGATGELFFGEGSRLTVL.

This CDR3 reads CASRLAGTDTQYF. In DNA, the CDR3 is TGTGCCAGCAGGCTAGCGGGGACAGATACGCAGTATTTT. The V gene is TRBV6-5, the J gene TRBJ2-3, with 9 bases identical to TRBD2. After removal of 6 bases from V and 3 bases from J, the junction contained 1 base not matched to a gene. CDR3 length equals 13 residues. Germline-derived CDR1 and CDR2 are MNHEY and SVGAGI.